This T cell receptor beta chain was retrieved from a study of PD-L1 blockade in urothelial cancer. Study results and limitations: Durable-benefit patients had greater expansion of tumor-associated blood clones at 3 weeks.

As to time point: peripheral blood 6 weeks after treatment start. Patients suffered from locally advanced or metastatic urothelial carcinoma. Repertoires were generated with immunoSEQ multiplex PCR, while TCRdb's copy carries only in-frame clones and drops some. Of some 51,000 clones in the sample, 88% were seen once. For this clone: The target antigen is unknown.

The material sequenced was PBMCs, taken around atezolizumab (anti-PD-L1) treatment. The receptor was isolated from a man in his sixties with urothelial cancer.

The CDR3 region is CASSPSAGGGEKLFF. The CDR3 bases are TGTGCCAGCTCACCATCGGCAGGGGGCGGCGAAAAACTGTTTTTT. The chain is built from TRBV18 and TRBJ1-4; 8 bases are shared with TRBD1. Germline CDR1 KGHSH, CDR2 LQKENI. The V gene end was trimmed by 2 bases and the J gene end by 8 bases; junction bases not matched to a gene: 7. This CDR3 region has 15 residues.